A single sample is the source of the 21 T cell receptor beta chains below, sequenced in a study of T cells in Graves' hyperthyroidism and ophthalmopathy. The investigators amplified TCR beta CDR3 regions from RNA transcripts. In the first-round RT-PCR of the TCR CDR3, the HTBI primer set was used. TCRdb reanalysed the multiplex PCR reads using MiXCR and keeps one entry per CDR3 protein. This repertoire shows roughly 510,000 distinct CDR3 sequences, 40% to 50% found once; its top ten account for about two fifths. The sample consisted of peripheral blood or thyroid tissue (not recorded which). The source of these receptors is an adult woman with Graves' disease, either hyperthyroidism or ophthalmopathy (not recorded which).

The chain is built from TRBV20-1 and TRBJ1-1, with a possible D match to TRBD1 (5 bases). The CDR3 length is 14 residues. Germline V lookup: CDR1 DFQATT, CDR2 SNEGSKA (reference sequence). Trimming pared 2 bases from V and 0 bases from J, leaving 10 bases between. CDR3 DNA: TGCAGTGCTAGACTTCGGACATTGAACACTGAAGCTTTCTTT. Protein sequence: CSARLRTLNTEAFF.

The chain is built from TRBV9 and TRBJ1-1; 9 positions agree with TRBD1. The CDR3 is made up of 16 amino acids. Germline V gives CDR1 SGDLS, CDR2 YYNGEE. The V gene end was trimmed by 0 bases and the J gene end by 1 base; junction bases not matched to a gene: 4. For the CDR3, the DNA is TGTGCCAGCAGCGTAGACACAGGGGGCACGAACACTGAAGCTTTCTTT. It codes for CASSVDTGGTNTEAFF. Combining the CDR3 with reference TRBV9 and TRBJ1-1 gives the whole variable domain DSGVTQTPKHLITATGQRVTLRCSPRSGDLSVYWYQQSLDQGLQFLIQYYNGEERAKGNILERFSAQQFPDLHSELNLSSLELGDSALYFCASSVDTGGTNTEAFFGQGTRLTVV.

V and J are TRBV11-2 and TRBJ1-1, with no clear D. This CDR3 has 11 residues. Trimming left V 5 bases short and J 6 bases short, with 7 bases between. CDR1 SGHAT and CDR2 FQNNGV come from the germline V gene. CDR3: CASSLHPEAFF. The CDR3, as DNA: TGTGCCAGCAGCCTCCATCCTGAAGCTTTCTTT.

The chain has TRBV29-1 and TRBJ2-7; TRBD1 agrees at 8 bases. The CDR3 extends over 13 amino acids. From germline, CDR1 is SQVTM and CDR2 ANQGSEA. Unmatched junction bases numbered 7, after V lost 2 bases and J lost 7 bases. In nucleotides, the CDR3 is TGCAGCGTTGAAATTTTCAGGGGGCAAGAGCAGTACTTC. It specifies CSVEIFRGQEQYF.

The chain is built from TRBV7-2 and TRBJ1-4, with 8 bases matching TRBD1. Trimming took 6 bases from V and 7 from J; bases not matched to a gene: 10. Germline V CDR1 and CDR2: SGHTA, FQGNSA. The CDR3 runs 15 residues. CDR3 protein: CASSLTGDRREKLFF. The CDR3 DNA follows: TGTGCCAGCAGTTTGACAGGGGATCGTCGTGAAAAACTGTTTTTT.

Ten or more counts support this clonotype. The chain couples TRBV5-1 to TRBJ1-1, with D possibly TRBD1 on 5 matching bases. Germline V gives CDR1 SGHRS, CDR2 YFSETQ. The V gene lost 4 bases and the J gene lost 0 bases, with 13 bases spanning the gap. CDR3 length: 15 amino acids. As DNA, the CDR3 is TGCGCCAGCAGCCTGGAGGGACGGGTGAACACTGAAGCTTTCTTT. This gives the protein CASSLEGRVNTEAFF.

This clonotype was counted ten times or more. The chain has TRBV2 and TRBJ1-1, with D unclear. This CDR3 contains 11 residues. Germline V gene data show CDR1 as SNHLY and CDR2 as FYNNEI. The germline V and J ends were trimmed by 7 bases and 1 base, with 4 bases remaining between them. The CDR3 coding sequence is TGTGCCAGCATGCCGAACACTGAAGCTTTCTTT. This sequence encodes CASMPNTEAFF.

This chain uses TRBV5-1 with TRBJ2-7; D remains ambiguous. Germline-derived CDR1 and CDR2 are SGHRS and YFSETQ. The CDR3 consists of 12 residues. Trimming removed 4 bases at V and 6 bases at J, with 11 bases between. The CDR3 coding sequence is TGCGCCAGCAGCCCCGACAACTCCGAGCAGTACTTC. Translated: CASSPDNSEQYF.

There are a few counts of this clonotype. The CDR3 sequence is CSVVVETQYF. The CDR3 coding sequence is TGCAGCGTTGTTGTAGAGACCCAGTACTTC. V usage is TRBV29-1 and J usage is TRBJ2-5; D unresolved. CDR1 is SQVTM, CDR2 ANQGSEA, per germline. The CDR3 loop spans 10 amino acids. V gave up 4 bases and J gave up 4 bases, with 4 bases separating them.

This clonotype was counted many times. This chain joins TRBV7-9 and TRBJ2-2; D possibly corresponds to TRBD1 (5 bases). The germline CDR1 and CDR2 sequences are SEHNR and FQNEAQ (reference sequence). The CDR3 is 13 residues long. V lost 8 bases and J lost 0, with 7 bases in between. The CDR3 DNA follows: TGTGCCAGCCTGGACACGAACACCGGGGAGCTGTTTTTT. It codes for CASLDTNTGELFF.

The CDR3 DNA reads TGCAGTGCTAGTCGGGACAGGGGGAGATATGGCTACACCTTC. Translation gives CSASRDRGRYGYTF. The genes are TRBV20-1 and TRBJ1-2; 11 bases line up with TRBD1. V trimming: 3 bases; J trimming: 5 bases; junction bases outside the gene matches: 5. This CDR3 has 14 residues. In germline, CDR1 is DFQATT, CDR2 SNEGSKA (reference sequence).

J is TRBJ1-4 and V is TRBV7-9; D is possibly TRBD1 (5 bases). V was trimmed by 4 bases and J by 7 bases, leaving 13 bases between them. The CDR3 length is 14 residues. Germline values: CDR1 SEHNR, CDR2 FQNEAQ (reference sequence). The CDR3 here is CASSSTPGTEKLFF. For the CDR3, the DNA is TGTGCCAGCAGCTCGACTCCTGGGACTGAAAAACTGTTTTTT.

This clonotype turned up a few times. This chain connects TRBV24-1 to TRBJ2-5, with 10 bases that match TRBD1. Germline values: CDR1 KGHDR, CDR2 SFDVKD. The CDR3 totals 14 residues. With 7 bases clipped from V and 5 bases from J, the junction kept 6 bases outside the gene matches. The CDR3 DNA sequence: TGTGCCACCAGCGCCGGACAGGGGGGGGAGACCCAGTACTTC. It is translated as CATSAGQGGETQYF.

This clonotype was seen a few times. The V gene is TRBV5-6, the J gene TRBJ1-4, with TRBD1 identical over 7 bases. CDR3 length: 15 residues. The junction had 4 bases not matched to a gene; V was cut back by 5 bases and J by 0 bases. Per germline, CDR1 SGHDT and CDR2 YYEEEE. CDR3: CASRFGQATNEKLFF. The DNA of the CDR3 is TGTGCCAGCAGATTCGGACAGGCAACTAATGAAAAACTGTTTTTT.

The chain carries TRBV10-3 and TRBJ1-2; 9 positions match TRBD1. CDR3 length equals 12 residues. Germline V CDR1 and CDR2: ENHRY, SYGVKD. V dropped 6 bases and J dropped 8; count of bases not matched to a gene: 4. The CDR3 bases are TGTGCCATCAGCACAGGGGGCCGCGGCTACACCTTC. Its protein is CAISTGGRGYTF.

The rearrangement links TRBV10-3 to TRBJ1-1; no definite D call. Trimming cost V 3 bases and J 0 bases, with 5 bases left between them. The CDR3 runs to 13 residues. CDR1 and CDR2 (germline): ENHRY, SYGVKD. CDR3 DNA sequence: TGTGCCATCAGTGACAGTATGAACACTGAAGCTTTCTTT. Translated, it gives CAISDSMNTEAFF.

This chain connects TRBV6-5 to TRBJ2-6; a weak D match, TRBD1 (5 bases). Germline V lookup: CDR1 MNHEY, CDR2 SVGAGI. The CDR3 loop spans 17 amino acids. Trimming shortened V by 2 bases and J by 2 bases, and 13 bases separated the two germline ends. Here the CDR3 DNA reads TGTGCCAGCAGTTACGGGGCTAGTCTGGCTGGGGCCAACGTCCTGACTTTC. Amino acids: CASSYGASLAGANVLTF.

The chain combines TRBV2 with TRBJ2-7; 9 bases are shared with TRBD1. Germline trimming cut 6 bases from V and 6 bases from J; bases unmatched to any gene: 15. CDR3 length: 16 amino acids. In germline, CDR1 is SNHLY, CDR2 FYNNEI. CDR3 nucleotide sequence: TGTGCCAGCAGGACCACAGGGGGCACATTCTCATTCGAGCAGTACTTC. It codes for CASRTTGGTFSFEQYF.

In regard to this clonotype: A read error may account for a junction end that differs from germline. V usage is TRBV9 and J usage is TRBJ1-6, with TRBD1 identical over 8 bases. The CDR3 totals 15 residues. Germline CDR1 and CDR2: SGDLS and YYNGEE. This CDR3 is CASSETGVEHSPLRF. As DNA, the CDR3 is TGTGCCAGCAGCGAGACAGGGGTGGAACATTCACCCCTCCGCTTT.

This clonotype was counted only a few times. The CDR3 sequence: CASSPDGDQPQHF. CDR3 DNA sequence: TGTGCCAGCAGCCCGGACGGGGATCAGCCCCAGCATTTT. The chain joins TRBV11-2 to TRBJ1-5; D is ambiguous. Germline CDR1 is SGHAT and CDR2 is FQNNGV. V was pared by 5 bases and J by 5 bases, with 10 bases between. The CDR3 loop spans 13 amino acids.

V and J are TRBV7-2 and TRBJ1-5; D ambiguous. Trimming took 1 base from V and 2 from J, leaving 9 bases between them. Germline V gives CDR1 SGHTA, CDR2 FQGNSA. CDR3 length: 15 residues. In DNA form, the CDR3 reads TGTGCCAGCAGCTTAGAGCGTGTTGGCAATCAGCCCCAGCATTTT. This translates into CASSLERVGNQPQHF. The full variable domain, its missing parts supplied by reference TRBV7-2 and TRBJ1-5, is GAGVSQSPSNKVTEKGKDVELRCDPISGHTALYWYRQSLGQGLEFLIYFQGNSAPDKSGLPSDRFSAERTGGSVSTLTIQRTQQEDSAVYLCASSLERVGNQPQHFGDGTRLSIL.